Reported below is one T cell receptor beta chain. Its specific antigen is unknown. No base qualities exist here, and no much larger clone lies one base off it. The cohort was made up of 500 to 800 healthy bone marrow donors. All cohort members were sampled while nominally healthy, although unrecorded immune exposures were likely present. The donor tested CMV seronegative and was one of the 352 seronegative cohort members. A peripheral blood sample was provided by each donor, and peripheral blood mononuclear cells were used for TCR beta sequencing. The Qiagen DNeasy Blood Extraction Kit was used to extract genomic DNA from the blood cell samples. The library was generated by the immunoSEQ multiplex PCR assay. A mixture of 60 forward primers for TCR Vbeta segments and 13 reverse primers for TCR Jbeta segments was used in the multiplex PCR. A multiplex PCR assay on genomic DNA amplified the CDR3 region of rearranged TCR beta genes. The amplified TCR beta libraries were sequenced on the Illumina HiSeq System as 87-base-pair reads. In the paper's pipeline: In a later analysis, tens of millions of unique TCR beta chains were counted across the 666 repertoires, and some 10 million of these chains were shared by at least two donors. Raw reads were error-corrected and collapsed into unique sequences with a nearest-neighbor algorithm that merged closely related sequences to remove PCR and sequencing errors. CDR3 sequences were aligned to IMGT reference sequences to assign V, D and J gene segments. For a sequence to be retained, at least a six-nucleotide match to both a V gene segment and a J gene segment was required. A rearrangement counted as productive if the CDR3 had no stop codons and remained in frame with V and J, and every other rearrangement counted as non-productive. CDR3 was defined according to IMGT convention as the region running from the second conserved V-encoded cysteine to the conserved J-encoded phenylalanine. The earlier analysis of about 610 of the donors excluded sequences that lacked an unambiguous match to a single V gene segment. An earlier analysis of a few hundred of the donors called V segments functional above 56.7% productive rearrangements and segregating when the between-donor standard deviation exceeded 5%. A statistical classification framework was built for diagnosing cytomegalovirus status from the catalog of TCR beta chain sequences. V and J gene assignment, in a later analysis, came from comparing TCR nucleotide sequences with IMGT/GENE-DB human TR gene sequences. A later analysis assigned CDR3 sequences and most-parsimonious VDJ recombination scenarios with the TCRdist pipeline. In a later analysis, every TCR beta chain was defined by the combination of its CDR3 amino acid sequence and its V-gene family, and reads without a unique V-gene family were dropped. In a later analysis, some 600 highly shared, low-generation-probability nucleotide sequences were removed to address suspected cross-contamination and a sequencing artifact. In a later analysis, a clonal expansion index was calculated for each public chain from normalized within-repertoire ranks of inferred template counts. In a later analysis, generation probabilities were computed with a VDJ recombination model fitted to out-of-frame rearrangements, and the resulting probabilities were checked against IGoR. Hypergeometric tests were used in a later analysis to score TCR-TCR, TCR-HLA and TCR-CMV co-occurrence, with a repertoire-size bias correction applied to the TCR pairs. In a later analysis, false discovery rates were estimated by permuting HLA or CMV assignments 20 times. In a later analysis, co-occurring TCRs were grouped using DBSCAN, with TCRdist sequence similarity added in when clustering inside HLA-allele-positive subsets. Repertoires with fewer than 30,000 or more than 120,000 public chains were left out of co-occurrence clustering, as were about 5 repertoires with anomalous nucleotide sharing. TCRdb carries this immuneACCESS record with in-frame sequences only. Its versions omit some clonotypes, under half of them owing to an unresolved V gene in the studies checked, with the rest unexplained. V and J calls and clone size are those listed in that table; D and trimming were worked out from the DNA. The sample table records over 70,000 clones; roughly three quarters of these occur just once. The ten largest clones add up to around 1.5% of the sample.

The CDR3, cysteine through phenylalanine, is 15 amino acids long. Just the 45-base CDR3 DNA is kept, in frame starting at base 1. V and J lose 8 bases and 0 bases, and a span of 14 bases separates them. The germline V gene sets CDR1 to SGHAT and CDR2 to FQNNGV. This specimen belongs to a study of cytomegalovirus exposure and HLA in healthy donors (dated by TCRdb to between 2016 and 2019). Regarding the study in general: In an earlier analysis of approximately 640 of the donors, 250 to 350 Gb of sequence data and 90 million to 130 million unique TCR beta sequences from some 170 million T cells were reported. An early release covering roughly 640 HLA-typed donors comprised roughly 300 gigabases of sequencing data and roughly 86 million unique TCR sequences. The genetic ancestry cluster associated with self-reported Caucasian donors included roughly four fifths of the roughly 410 genotyped donors. The study aimed to test whether cataloging public T cell receptors could reveal signatures of past pathogen exposure. The T cell repertoires of roughly 660 subjects were profiled by immunosequencing and related to cytomegalovirus serostatus. In addition to the first cohort of approximately 650 subjects, a separate validation cohort of 120 different subjects was used. High-throughput TCR immunosequencing, statistical association of individual TCRs with disease status, and machine learning were combined to predict cytomegalovirus infection status. A later analysis re-examined previously published TCR beta repertoires from just over 650 donors and added high-resolution HLA genotyping to investigate patterns of TCR occurrence. In the later analysis, no new phenotypic data were used to find candidate immune exposures; instead, reliance was placed on TCR beta sequences and their occurrence across donors. An earlier analysis of some 600 of the donors applied high-throughput TCR beta sequencing to assess whether each TCR beta V gene segment acted as functional or pseudogenic. Donor age, sex, ethnicity and CMV serostatus were collected together with the repertoire data. A later genetic analysis took genome-wide SNP genotypes for about 55% of the 666 donors and used that subset as a discovery cohort. Every repertoire in the discovery cohort had been generated on one and the same sequencing platform. HLA typing included class I and class II loci at four-digit resolution. The number of donors typed differed by locus, with roughly 629-640 for A, B, C, DRB1 and DQB1, roughly 550 for DQA1, approximately 580 for DPA1, and 450 to 480 for DPB1. Four to six DR-DQ haplotypes were handled as single units for association and clustering, since linkage in the cohort was strong. Among around 400 genotyped donors of the cohort, an average of around 240,000 unique TCR beta nucleotide sequences were sequenced per donor, roughly 20% of them non-productive. Overall study outcomes, separate from this receptor: The only immune exposure information available for the cohort was CMV serostatus. The earlier analysis of 587 of the donors excluded some 15 rarely observed V segments, including chromosome 9 orphons, because counts were too low. In a later analysis, the rate of TCR association differed among HLA loci, with DRB1 alleles having the most associated TCRs and HLA-C alleles having the fewest. A later genetic analysis reported fewer N-insertions in productive TCRs among donors in an Asian-associated ancestry cluster than the roughly 690-donor mean. A cluster of highly shared sequence variants was judged likely to represent a technical artifact of the sequencing pipeline. Linkage disequilibrium might explain the correlated functional status among segregating V segments, but an unknown experimental factor could not be ruled out. A later genetic analysis associated a missense DCLRE1C variant with V-gene and J-gene trimming of TCR beta chains, and an independent cohort replicated the association. A later analysis found that most CMV-associated TCR beta chains appeared HLA-restricted, with HLA associations seemingly driven largely by CMV exposure. The study listed 150 to 200 TCR beta chains as associated with cytomegalovirus. In a later analysis, HLA-associated TCR beta chains were found to be more clonally expanded and to have lower generation probabilities than equally common non-associated chains. The cohort was sequenced for TCR beta chains only, and without alpha or paired-chain data the features that could be detected were limited. Across donors, most TCR sequences were observed very rarely, whereas some public TCRs were present in many individuals. At a false discovery rate of 0.05, a later analysis linked 16,000 or so TCR beta sequences to specific HLA alleles. According to a later analysis, parvovirus B19, influenza, CMV and Epstein-Barr virus appeared linked to several top co-occurrence clusters. Some IMGT-functional V segments, including TRBV6-2 and TRBV6-3, could not be distinguished by the 87-base-pair reads and were therefore excluded. Strong co-occurrence of HLA alleles, especially DR and DQ, made assigning TCR associations to individual alleles difficult. The authors suggested that the approach could potentially be generalized to other disease states and immunological phenotypes. Cytomegalovirus status was reported to be diagnosed by the classifier with high specificity and sensitivity in both the original and validation cohorts. In an earlier analysis of 587 of the donors, most TCR beta V segments appeared in productive rearrangements about 90% or about 30% of the time, broadly matching IMGT annotations. Presence/absence analyses assumed roughly uniform sequencing depth across donors, an assumption that may not hold. A further reported finding was that TCR beta sequences accurately predicted the HLA-A and HLA-B alleles for most subjects in the first cohort. Because HLA typing was missing for some donors at each locus, association tests included only the typed subset. A few of the identified cytomegalovirus-associated TCR beta chains were confirmed in vitro to be specific for cytomegalovirus antigens.

This clonotype originated in a male donor in good health and CMV-seronegative. The sample comprised PBMCs. The chain employs TRBV11-2 and TRBJ1-5; the D gene identity is not certain. The CDR3 region: CASAQNLYSNQPQHF. The DNA sequence reads TGTGCCAGCGCACAGAACCTTTATAGCAATCAGCCCCAGCATTTT.